The present T cell receptor beta chain was sequenced within a study of blood T cell repertoires in COVID-19 (dated by TCRdb to between 2020 and 2021). Looking at the study overall: Collaborator samples came from the United States, Italy and Spain and covered acute and convalescent phases of COVID-19. Samples were obtained from the ongoing ImmuneRACE study (first 160 participants) and from 1,254 subjects provided by 6 global collaborators. The repertoires were released in a freely available public database intended as a resource for research on the immune response to SARS-CoV-2. A de-identified subject ID, COVID-19 status, age in years and sex were almost always included in the sample metadata. Where available, HLA class I and class II types were obtained from metadata supplied by the sample provider rather than from assay-based typing. The dataset comprised deeply sampled blood TCRbeta repertoires from subjects exposed to, actively infected with, or recovered from COVID-19. The prospective study material was composed of cDNA or gDNA derived from T cells, B-cell-depleted T cells, or PBMCs.

This clone showed up just a few times. Its antigen is not yet known. Base-call qualities are not available, and no considerably larger clone is one nucleotide away. General findings and caveats noted by the study authors: The amount of clinical and demographic metadata varied by source and participant and was provided uncurated.

TCRbeta CDR3 regions were amplified from genomic DNA using the immunoSEQ Assay, a bias-controlled multiplex PCR. The original methods were these. Within the assay, amplification of reference gene primers was used to estimate how many nucleated cells each sample contained. To quantify the absolute abundance of each unique TCRbeta CDR3 rearrangement, sequence reads were collapsed and filtered. Productive Simpson clonality was computed per sample as the square root of Simpson's diversity index over productive rearrangements. Not all clones reach the TCRdb copy of this immuneACCESS table, which keeps in-frame sequences only. Checked studies attribute under half of the gap to unresolved V genes and leave the rest unexplained. Clone size and V and J calls were adopted from that table, with D and trimming inferred from the DNA. Counted in this sample were around 150,000 clones; 65% to 90% of them appeared once. The ten largest clones capture less than 3.5% of the sample.

CDR1 SQVTM and CDR2 ANQGSEA are derived from the germline V gene. Clipping removes 8 bases from V and 0 bases from J, with 15 as the unmatched junction base count. Measured from the cysteine to the phenylalanine, the CDR3 is 17 residues long. Only the CDR3 DNA is retained, 51 bases long and in frame from the first base. Collaborating institutions collected whole blood in K2EDTA tubes following their own protocols. For TCRbeta analysis, collaborators shipped samples in one of three forms: frozen whole blood, isolated PBMCs, or DNA extracted from either of those sample types. The specimen sequenced was peripheral blood. The clonotype comes from a man aged 65 to 85 with acute or convalescent COVID-19. The chain links TRBV29-1 with TRBJ1-5; 8 middle bases align to TRBD1. The CDR3 here reads CSPGGGQEDYSNQPQHF. The DNA reads TGCAGCCCTGGAGGGGGACAGGAAGATTATAGCAATCAGCCCCAGCATTTT.